This T cell receptor (beta chain) was profiled in a study of early T cells in non-severe SARS-CoV-2 infection. Turning to the study itself: From unsorted whole blood, bulk RNA was sequenced, and the chains remained unpaired. Whole-study findings and limits: VDJdb matching, biased toward anti-spike CD8 responses, missed private and CD4 specificities.

Researchers tagged individual cDNA molecules with unique molecular identifiers. TCRdb passed the 5' RACE reads through MiXCR, listing each CDR3 protein once. The sample has some 66,000 distinct CDR3 sequences; roughly 10% are singletons. Germline CDR1 is SQVTM and CDR2 is ANQGSEA. This CDR3 region has 12 residues. V shed 7 bases and J 0 bases; nucleotides not matched to a gene: 3. Within the sample, this clonotype is medium-sized (0.01 to 0.1%). What it binds is not known. The chain uses TRBV29-1 and TRBJ2-7; 7 positions match TRBD2. The TCR sequence derives from an adult who was a healthcare worker with PCR-confirmed SARS-CoV-2 infection or an uninfected control (not recorded which). The sample taken for sequencing was whole blood. CDR3 in amino acids: CSAGTNSYEQYF. In nucleotides, the CDR3 is TGCAGCGCAGGGACTAACTCCTACGAGCAGTACTTC.